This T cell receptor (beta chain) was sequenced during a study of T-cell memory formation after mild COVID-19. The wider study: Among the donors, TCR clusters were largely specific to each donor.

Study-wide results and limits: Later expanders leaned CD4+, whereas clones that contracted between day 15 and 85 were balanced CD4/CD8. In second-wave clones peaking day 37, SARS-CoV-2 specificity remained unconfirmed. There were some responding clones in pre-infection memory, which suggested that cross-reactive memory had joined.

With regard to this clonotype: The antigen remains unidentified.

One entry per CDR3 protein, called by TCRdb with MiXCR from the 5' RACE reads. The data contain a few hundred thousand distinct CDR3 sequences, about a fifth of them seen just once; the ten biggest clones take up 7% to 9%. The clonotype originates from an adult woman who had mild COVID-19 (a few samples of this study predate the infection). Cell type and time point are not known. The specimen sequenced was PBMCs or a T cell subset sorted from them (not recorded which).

CDR3 residues: CASSLLGTGGRNQDEQYF. Here the CDR3 DNA reads TGCGCCAGCAGCTTGTTGGGGACAGGGGGCCGGAACCAGGACGAGCAGTACTTC. This chain connects TRBV5-1 to TRBJ2-7; 12 bases agree with TRBD1. The V and J ends lost 1 base and 5 bases, in that order; junction bases with no gene match: 13. The length of the CDR3 is 18 residues. Germline values: CDR1 SGHRS, CDR2 YFSETQ.